This record looks at one T cell receptor beta chain sequence and its context. Its antigen is unidentified. Sequence at one end of the junction differs from germline and may be a read error. This CDR3 is built from 12 residues. Germline loops: CDR1 SQVTM, CDR2 ANQGSEA. The data originate from a study of T cells in localized non-small cell lung cancer. The data were produced by immunoSEQ multiplex PCR, yet TCRdb's version contains in-frame clones alone and is incomplete. Of roughly 21,000 clones listed, 70% to 90% are singletons. Study outcomes and limitations: A single tumor region was sequenced, leaving heterogeneity possible. Longer survival (overall) was linked to higher T cell density in blood. The highest T cell clonality was in uninvolved adjacent lung, above tumor.

V gene TRBV29-1 combines with J gene TRBJ2-5; D is perhaps TRBD2 (7 bases). The material sequenced was peripheral blood mononuclear cells, taken before any cancer treatment. This receptor was taken from a male donor at least 60 years old with stage II lung adenocarcinoma. In DNA, the CDR3 is TGCAGCGGGGGGGGCACGCAAGGGACCCAGTACTTC. Its protein is CSGGGTQGTQYF.